This T cell receptor (beta chain) was obtained from a study of glioma-infiltrating T cells after dendritic cell vaccination. Study background: Treatment, given 2003 to 2012, was autologous tumor lysate-pulsed dendritic cell vaccination.

Regarding this clone: Its antigen is unidentified.

PBMC were collected before vaccination, two weeks after the third vaccination, and at progression. Germline CDR1 is MGHRA and CDR2 is YSYEKL. The junction had 5 bases not matched to a gene; V was cut back by 0 bases and J by 3 bases. CDR3 length: 16 amino acids. Amplification used 60 V beta primers and 13 J beta primers. Libraries were prepared by immunoSEQ multiplex PCR; TCRdb keeps only in-frame clonotypes and omits some of them. The sample has about 82,000 clones; 85% to 90% are singletons. Study-wide results and caveats: Longer survival after dendritic cell vaccination followed higher pretreatment TIL content.

This TCR came from a human donor with glioblastoma. This specimen was blood, taken before dendritic cell vaccination. This sequence joins TRBV4-1 and TRBJ2-5; 9 bases line up with TRBD2. The CDR3 region is CASSQDFSGGKETQYF. CDR3 bases: TGCGCCAGCAGCCAAGATTTTAGCGGGGGAAAAGAGACCCAGTACTTC.